This T cell receptor (beta chain) was captured by sequencing in a study of cytomegalovirus exposure and HLA in healthy donors. Overall study: The 100 to 150 validation repertoires, a later analysis reported, used the same platform as the 550 to 700 repertoires from the first cohort. General observations from the study: In the 95 to 150 validation repertoires, a later analysis found that first-cohort TCR clusters tended to co-occur.

This clone was counted between two and nine times. Its specificity is unknown. With 2 bases removed from V and 1 base from J, the gap between germline ends came to 12 bases. Germline CDR1 and CDR2: LGHNA and YNFKEQ. The CDR3 totals 16 residues. TCRdb keeps only in-frame clones here, not all; method: immunoSEQ multiplex PCR. The sample shows under 70,000 clones, around 89% of them seen only once. This TCR came from a woman under 30 in good health and CMV-seronegative. The chain is built from TRBV4-2 and TRBJ1-5, with D maybe TRBD1 (6 bases). The specimen was PBMCs. CDR3 coding DNA: TGTGCCAGCAGCCAACAGGGGATAGAAAGCAATCAGCCCCAGCATTTT. It specifies CASSQQGIESNQPQHF.